This is a list of T cell receptor beta chains from one sample in a study of shared clonotypes between healthy human individuals. Data came from immunoSEQ multiplex PCR; TCRdb stores just in-frame clones and leaves some out. The sample carries approximately 530,000 clones, approximately 94% recorded once. The sample was naive CD4+ T cells sorted from blood. The source of these receptors is a woman aged 25 to 39 in good health. Each CDR3 is given with its conserved first and last residue. D genes are given only for firm matches. The size entry is marked missing in some rows and otherwise reads once, few, many or a size class.

j_call: TRBJ1-4; v_call: TRBV5-8; d_call: -; clone_size: once; cdr3_aa: CASSFGQGSEKLFF; cdr3_nt: TGTGCCAGCAGCTTTGGGCAGGGTTCGGAAAAACTGTTTTTT
j_call: TRBJ2-2; v_call: TRBV15; d_call: -; clone_size: -; cdr3_aa: CATSRGWAMTNTGELFF; cdr3_nt: TGTGCCACCAGCCGAGGGTGGGCGATGACGAACACCGGGGAGCTGTTTTTT
j_call: TRBJ1-1; v_call: TRBV18; d_call: TRBD1; clone_size: -; cdr3_aa: CASSPLEGGGMNTEAFF; cdr3_nt: TGTGCCAGCTCACCTTTGGAAGGGGGCGGGATGAACACTGAAGCTTTCTTT
j_call: TRBJ2-1; v_call: TRBV27; d_call: TRBD1; clone_size: -; cdr3_aa: CASSRQGSPWTYNEQFF; cdr3_nt: TGTGCCAGCAGCAGACAGGGATCCCCATGGACCTACAATGAGCAGTTCTTC
j_call: TRBJ2-7; v_call: TRBV23-1; d_call: -; clone_size: -; cdr3_aa: CASRAGTDSYEQYF; cdr3_nt: TGCGCCAGCAGGGCTGGGACGGACTCCTACGAGCAGTACTTC
j_call: TRBJ1-4; v_call: TRBV6-5; d_call: -; clone_size: -; cdr3_aa: CASSSDFATNEKLFF; cdr3_nt: TGTGCCAGCAGTTCTGACTTTGCAACTAATGAAAAACTGTTTTTT
j_call: TRBJ1-1; v_call: TRBV18; d_call: TRBD1; clone_size: -; cdr3_aa: CASSRAGGLNTEAFF; cdr3_nt: TGTGCCAGCTCACGCGCAGGGGGACTGAACACTGAAGCTTTCTTT
j_call: TRBJ2-4; v_call: TRBV25-1; d_call: TRBD2; clone_size: -; cdr3_aa: CASSDSGSRRNIQYF; cdr3_nt: TGTGCCAGCAGTGATAGCGGGAGTCGTAGGAACATTCAGTACTTC
j_call: TRBJ2-7; v_call: TRBV12-2; d_call: -; clone_size: -; cdr3_aa: CASRFPGQGNSYEQYF; cdr3_nt: TGTGCAAGTCGCTTCCCCGGACAGGGAAACTCCTACGAGCAGTACTTC
j_call: TRBJ1-2; v_call: TRBV7-9; d_call: -; clone_size: few; cdr3_aa: CASTGAQGPYGYTF; cdr3_nt: TGTGCCAGCACAGGTGCCCAGGGACCGTATGGCTACACCTTC
j_call: TRBJ2-1; v_call: TRBV5-8; d_call: -; clone_size: once; cdr3_aa: CASSFWTDNEQFF; cdr3_nt: TGTGCCAGCAGCTTTTGGACAGATAATGAGCAGTTCTTC
j_call: TRBJ2-1; v_call: TRBV28; d_call: -; clone_size: -; cdr3_aa: CASKGADNEQFF; cdr3_nt: TGTGCCAGCAAGGGAGCTGACAATGAGCAGTTCTTC